The clone carrying this T cell receptor beta chain was recorded many times. One end of the junction does not line up with germline, which may come from a read error. This entry is derived from a study of glioma-infiltrating T cells. Amplification of TCR alpha and beta CDR3 regions from RNA used iRepertoire nested multiplex PCR. One-step reverse transcription and amplification started from about 100-400 ng of tissue mRNA or PBMC total RNA. Using its own MiXCR run on the multiplex PCR reads, TCRdb lists one record per CDR3 protein. Of more than 90,000 distinct CDR3 sequences listed, 35% to 45% are singletons. The CDR3 is 16 residues long. CDR1 is KGHSH and CDR2 is LQKENI in the germline V gene.

Sequencing input: glioma tissue, nonneoplastic brain tissue, or PBMCs (not recorded which). The TCR originated in a human donor with low-grade glioma or glioblastoma, undergoing nonglioma brain surgery, or in good health (not recorded which). The chain is built from TRBV18 and TRBJ2-5; 10 bases are a match to TRBD1. CDR3 sequence reads: CASSPPPGTGVETQYF. DNA of the CDR3: TGTGCCAGCTCGCCACCCCCCGGGACAGGGGTAGAGACCCAGTACTTC.